Included here is one T cell receptor (beta chain) sequence, with context. Original analysis: Estimation of nucleated cell counts was performed using reference gene primer amplification. Profiled with immunoSEQ multiplex PCR; TCRdb holds only in-frame clones, not every one. V and J calls and clone size are given by that table; D and trimming were obtained from the DNA. Among approximately 180,000 clones listed, roughly 76% were seen once. Seattle-derived patients entered the study during active infection and were followed longitudinally. Per germline, CDR1 MNHEY and CDR2 SVGEGT. The ends were cut back, 5 bases at V and 6 bases at J, with 10 bases in the middle. The CDR3 is 12 residues long. The source of the sample is a study of blood T cell repertoires in COVID-19. Study background: From T cells, B-cell-depleted T cells, or PBMCs came the material, which was cDNA or gDNA.

Sequences were obtained from peripheral blood. This clonotype originated in a woman of 80 years or more with COVID-19, enrolled during active disease. The chain couples TRBV6-2 or TRBV6-3 to TRBJ1-2; D gene uncertain. CDR3 DNA sequence: TGTGCCAGCAGTGTGGGGAGCGATGGCTACACCTTC. It translates to CASSVGSDGYTF.